These 10 T cell receptor beta chains share one sample of origin, sequenced in a study of shared clonotypes between healthy human individuals. Sequencing used immunoSEQ multiplex PCR; TCRdb keeps in-frame clones, though not all of them. Among about half a million clones listed, around 73% were seen once. Source material: PBMCs. These receptors were obtained from a middle-aged woman in good health. Some clones in this sample may be carry-over from other donors' samples.

The chain links TRBV28 to TRBJ2-5; D not certain. The germline gives CDR1 MDHEN, CDR2 SYDVKM. The CDR3 is 11 amino acids. V was cut by 2 bases and J by 10 bases, with 8 bases left in between. The CDR3 coding sequence is TGTGCCAGCAGTTTACCCCCACACCAGTACTTC. As protein: CASSLPPHQYF.

The V and J genes are TRBV7-2 and TRBJ2-4; a weak D match, TRBD2 (5 bases). Germline values: CDR1 SGHTA, CDR2 FQGNSA. V gave up 2 bases and J gave up 0 bases, with 11 bases separating them. The CDR3 has 16 amino acids. DNA of the CDR3: TGTGCCAGCAGCTTAAGGGTAGCGAGAGCCAAAAACATTCAGTACTTC. Residues: CASSLRVARAKNIQYF.

This clone appeared many times. Within the sample, other DNA sequences also encode this same CDR3. The V gene is TRBV5-6, the J gene TRBJ2-3; a possible D gene is TRBD2 (5 bases). CDR3 size: 13 residues. The V and J ends lost 1 base and 4 bases respectively, with 7 bases between them. The germline V gene has CDR1 SGHDT and CDR2 YYEEEE. CDR3 amino acids: CASSLPGADTQYF. The CDR3 DNA reads TGTGCCAGCAGCTTGCCCGGGGCAGATACGCAGTATTTT.

The chain couples TRBV30 to TRBJ2-7, with D perhaps TRBD2 (5 bases). The V end lost 4 bases, the J end lost 4 bases, and 8 bases lay between the germline ends. Germline V CDR1 and CDR2: GTSNPN, SVGIG (reference sequence). There are 11 residues in the CDR3. This chain's CDR3 is CAWTPGYEQYF. CDR3 coding DNA: TGTGCCTGGACTCCGGGATACGAGCAGTACTTC.

The V call is TRBV4-2, the J call TRBJ1-5; the D is unclear. CDR1 LGHNA and CDR2 YNFKEQ come from the germline V gene. The V gene lost 0 bases and the J gene lost 7 bases, with 13 bases spanning the gap. The CDR3 sequence is 15 residues long. This CDR3 is CASSQEGGFRQPQHF. CDR3 DNA: TGTGCCAGCAGCCAAGAGGGAGGGTTCCGGCAGCCCCAGCATTTT.

The rearrangement links TRBV27 to TRBJ2-2, with D uncertain. Trimming removed 3 bases at V and 4 bases at J, with 12 bases between. CDR3 size: 15 residues. Germline lookup yields CDR1 MNHEY and CDR2 SMNVEV (reference sequence). The CDR3, as DNA: TGTGCCAGCAGTTTCACGAGGCCGGGCACCGGGGAGCTGTTTTTT. Its protein product is CASSFTRPGTGELFF.

The rearrangement joins TRBV4-3 to TRBJ2-2; D not resolved. The V end was cut by 0 bases, the J end by 5 bases, with 13 bases between. Per germline, CDR1 LGHNA and CDR2 YSLEER. The CDR3 extends over 16 amino acids. The chain's CDR3 is CASSQDVGIGTGELFF. The CDR3 DNA sequence: TGCGCCAGCAGCCAAGATGTTGGGATCGGAACCGGGGAGCTGTTTTTT.

Worth noting for this clone: A read error is possible here, since a much larger clone lies one base away. The same CDR3 also results from other DNA sequences found in this sample. This chain links TRBV30 with TRBJ2-7; 7 nucleotides agree with TRBD1. The CDR3 consists of 15 residues. Germline V gene data show CDR1 as GTSNPN and CDR2 as SVGIG (reference sequence). With 6 bases clipped from V and 5 bases from J, the junction kept 16 bases outside the gene matches. The CDR3 sequence: CACDKPNRGTHEQYF. The CDR3 DNA is TGTGCCTGCGACAAACCTAACAGGGGTACACACGAGCAGTACTTC.

The rearrangement joins TRBV5-4 to TRBJ2-2; tentatively, D is TRBD1 (5 bases). Trimming left V 3 bases short and J 8 bases short, with 8 bases between. Germline CDR1 and CDR2: SGHNT and YYREEE (reference sequence). The CDR3 totals 12 residues. Here the CDR3 reads CASSSQAGELFF. DNA for the CDR3: TGTGCCAGCAGCTCACAGGCAGGGGAGCTGTTTTTT.

This clone is a singleton in its sample. A far larger clone lies a single base away; this is likely a read error. The chain employs TRBV28 and TRBJ1-5; the match to TRBD1 covers 9 bases. The J call is uncertain, as TRBJ2-3 better fits the DNA end. Germline V lookup: CDR1 MDHEN, CDR2 SYDVKM. This CDR3 spans 14 amino acids. CDR3 sequence: CASRTGDSNQPQYF. The CDR3 nucleotides read TGTGCCAGCCGGACAGGGGATAGCAATCAGCCCCAGTATTTT.